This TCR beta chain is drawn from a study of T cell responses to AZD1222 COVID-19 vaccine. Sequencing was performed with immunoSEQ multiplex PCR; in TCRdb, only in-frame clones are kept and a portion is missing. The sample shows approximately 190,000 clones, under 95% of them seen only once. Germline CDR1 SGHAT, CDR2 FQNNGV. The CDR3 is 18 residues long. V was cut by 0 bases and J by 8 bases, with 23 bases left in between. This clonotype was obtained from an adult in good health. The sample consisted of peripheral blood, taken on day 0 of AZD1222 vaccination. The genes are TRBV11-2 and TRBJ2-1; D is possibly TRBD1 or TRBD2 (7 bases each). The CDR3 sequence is CASSLEAPTGRVIHEQFF. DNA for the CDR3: TGTGCCAGCAGCTTAGAGGCACCGACAGGGAGGGTCATCCATGAGCAGTTCTTC.